One and the same sample provided the 20 T cell receptor beta chains below, sequenced in a study of cytomegalovirus exposure and HLA in healthy donors. With 60 Vbeta and 13 Jbeta primers, the PCR was carried out. The repertoire was sequenced with immunoSEQ multiplex PCR; TCRdb's copy has only in-frame clones and lacks some. The sample carries 100,000 to 150,000 clones, 77% recorded once. Material for sequencing was PBMCs. These receptors originate from a male donor in good health and CMV-seropositive.

DNA of the CDR3: TGTGCCAGCAGTTACTCGGGCGATCAGCCCCAGCATTTT. Its protein is CASSYSGDQPQHF. The chain is built from TRBV6-5 and TRBJ1-5; D gene uncertain. Germline CDR1 is MNHEY and CDR2 is SVGAGI. This CDR3 comprises 13 residues. Trimming pared 0 bases from V and 5 bases from J, leaving 5 bases between.

The V gene is TRBV6-1, the J gene TRBJ1-1; D perhaps matches TRBD1 (5 bases). With 5 bases removed from V and 11 bases from J, the gap between germline ends came to 18 bases. The CDR3 is 13 residues long. Per germline, CDR1 MNHNS and CDR2 SASEGT. CDR3 nucleotides: TGTGCCAGCAGTTATAACGAGGAGGGGAAGGCTTTCTTT. The encoded protein is CASSYNEEGKAFF.

The J gene is TRBJ1-6, the V gene TRBV5-1; D might be TRBD1 (5 bases). This CDR3 contains 16 residues. CDR1 is SGHRS and CDR2 is YFSETQ in the germline V gene. V lost 3 bases and J lost 8, with 18 bases in between. CDR3 coding DNA: TGCGCCAGCAGCTCAGTAGACAGTGGGGGGTATTCACCCCTCCACTTT. Translated, it gives CASSSVDSGGYSPLHF.

This sequence joins TRBV5-6 and TRBJ2-5; possibly TRBD2 for D (6 bases). CDR3 length: 13 amino acids. From germline, CDR1 is SGHDT and CDR2 YYEEEE. Trimming removed 3 bases from V and 13 bases from J, with 19 bases in between. The CDR3: CASSWRGRDGAYF. CDR3 DNA sequence: TGTGCCAGCAGCTGGAGGGGACGGGACGGGGCGTACTTC.

This clone was seen just once. J is TRBJ2-7 and V is TRBV7-9; TRBD1 aligns across 7 bases. The germline V gene encodes CDR1 SEHNR and CDR2 FQNEAQ (reference sequence). J gave up 5 bases and V 5 bases, and 9 bases lay outside the gene matches. The CDR3 is made up of 14 amino acids. Here the CDR3 reads CASSLWDRDHEQYF. In nucleotides, the CDR3 is TGTGCCAGCAGCCTATGGGACAGAGACCACGAGCAGTACTTC.

The chain has TRBV6-5 and TRBJ1-5; D is unclear. Germline CDR1 reads MNHEY; CDR2 reads SVGAGI. V was trimmed by 5 bases and J by 4 bases, leaving 15 bases between them. The CDR3 is made up of 15 amino acids. CDR3 DNA: TGTGCCAGCAGTCCCCTGACGGCCGGGAATCAGCCCCAGCATTTT. This codes for CASSPLTAGNQPQHF.

This chain's CDR3 is CASSPIALRGRAFF. The CDR3 region has the DNA TGTGCCAGCAGTCCTATAGCACTGAGGGGGCGAGCTTTCTTT. The chain couples TRBV28 to TRBJ1-1, with 7 bases matching TRBD1. Trimming removed 5 bases from V and 10 bases from J; junction bases left unmatched: 13. This CDR3 is 14 amino acids long. Germline lookup yields CDR1 MDHEN and CDR2 SYDVKM.

The chain uses TRBV18 and TRBJ1-1; D gene ambiguous. The V end was cut by 3 bases, the J end by 3 bases, with 14 bases between. The CDR3 has 15 amino acids. CDR1 KGHSH and CDR2 LQKENI come from the germline V gene. CDR3: CASSPRPGTHTEAFF. CDR3 coding DNA: TGTGCCAGCTCACCTCGCCCCGGTACTCACACTGAAGCTTTCTTT.

V and J are TRBV5-6 and TRBJ2-3, with D unclear. Germline lookup yields CDR1 SGHDT and CDR2 YYEEEE. The CDR3 totals 13 residues. V was cut by 1 base and J by 3 bases, with 6 bases left in between. As DNA, the CDR3 is TGTGCCAGCAGCTTGAGCCAAACAGATACGCAGTATTTT. Its translation is CASSLSQTDTQYF.

The rearrangement joins TRBV7-9 to TRBJ1-2; a weak D match, TRBD1 (5 bases). V gave up 4 bases and J gave up 5 bases, with 5 bases separating them. The V gene's germline CDR1 is SEHNR and CDR2 FQNEAQ (reference sequence). This CDR3 contains 11 residues. For the CDR3, the DNA is TGTGCCAGCAGCTCAGGGTATGGCTACACCTTC. Translation: CASSSGYGYTF.

This clone showed up just a few times. The chain carries TRBV25-1 and TRBJ1-1; no clear D gene. This CDR3 is 13 amino acids long. Germline lookup yields CDR1 MGHDK and CDR2 SYGVNS. With 6 bases removed from V and 0 bases from J, the gap between germline ends came to 8 bases. CDR3 DNA: TGTGCCAGCAGCCCGGACTTGAACACTGAAGCTTTCTTT. Translation: CASSPDLNTEAFF.

This CDR3 is CASSLTGEETQYF. In DNA, the CDR3 is TGTGCCAGCAGCTTGACAGGGGAAGAGACCCAGTACTTC. The chain uses TRBV11-3 and TRBJ2-5; 8 nucleotides match TRBD1. CDR3 size: 13 residues. Looked up from germline, CDR1 is SGHNT and CDR2 is YENEEA. V was clipped by 3 bases and J by 3 bases; unmatched bases: 0.

The chain joins TRBV2 to TRBJ2-3; TRBD2 aligns across 10 bases. Germline values: CDR1 SNHLY, CDR2 FYNNEI. V was clipped by 3 bases and J by 5 bases; unmatched bases: 5. The CDR3 runs 15 residues. The CDR3 sequence: CASSEERGGEDTQYF. CDR3 bases: TGTGCCAGCAGTGAGGAGCGGGGGGGTGAAGATACGCAGTATTTT.

This rearrangement joins TRBV28 to TRBJ2-3; 9 bases line up with TRBD2. Germline V CDR1 and CDR2: MDHEN, SYDVKM. The CDR3 runs 14 residues. V shed 3 bases and J 7 bases; nucleotides not matched to a gene: 5. The CDR3 sequence: CASSLASGKYTQYF. The CDR3 DNA sequence: TGTGCCAGCAGTTTGGCTAGCGGGAAATATACGCAGTATTTT.

The chain carries TRBV28 and TRBJ2-1, with 7 bases lining up with TRBD2. The trim removed 2 bases at V and 9 bases at J, leaving 4 bases unmatched. CDR1 and CDR2 from the germline V gene are MDHEN and SYDVKM. This CDR3 is 13 amino acids long. In DNA, the CDR3 is TGTGCCAGCAGTTTAGGGGGGGTGTCTGAGCAGTTCTTC. It translates to CASSLGGVSEQFF.

This rearrangement joins TRBV9 to TRBJ2-1, with 9 bases identical to TRBD2. Germline V lookup: CDR1 SGDLS, CDR2 YYNGEE. Losses at the gene ends were 3 bases for V and 9 bases for J; bases not matched to a gene: 10. There are 15 residues in the CDR3. This chain's CDR3 is CASSAGIAGAVEQFF. CDR3 DNA sequence: TGTGCCAGCAGCGCGGGGATAGCGGGAGCAGTTGAGCAGTTCTTC.

This chain uses TRBV7-8 with TRBJ1-2; 11 bases are a match to TRBD1. Looked up from germline, CDR1 is SGHVS and CDR2 is FQNEAQ. V was pared by 5 bases and J by 4 bases, with 6 bases of the junction left unmatched. CDR3 length equals 15 residues. CDR3 sequence reads: CASSPRGQGAYGYTF. The CDR3 nucleotides are TGTGCCAGCAGCCCGAGAGGACAGGGGGCCTATGGCTACACCTTC.

V is TRBV19 and J is TRBJ2-1, with 9 bases aligning to TRBD1. With V trimmed by 2 bases and J by 3 bases, 2 bases remained unmatched. This CDR3 contains 15 residues. CDR1 is LNHDA and CDR2 is SQIVND in the germline V gene (reference sequence). The CDR3 nucleotides are TGTGCCAGTAGTATAAGGGACAGGGACTACAATGAGCAGTTCTTC. Translation: CASSIRDRDYNEQFF.

The gene calls are TRBV27 and TRBJ2-1, with TRBD1 matching over 7 bases. Germline V gene sequence: CDR1 MNHEY, CDR2 SMNVEV (reference sequence). The CDR3 contains 15 residues. V trimming: 4 bases; J trimming: 4 bases; junction bases outside the gene matches: 7. The CDR3 region is CASSWVGTAYNEQFF. CDR3 in DNA: TGTGCCAGCAGTTGGGTGGGGACAGCTTACAATGAGCAGTTCTTC.

The chain links TRBV27 to TRBJ1-5; 7 positions agree with TRBD1. The CDR3 contains 16 residues. V was clipped by 5 bases and J by 0 bases; unmatched bases: 7. Per the germline V gene, CDR1 is MNHEY and CDR2 is SMNVEV (reference sequence). The CDR3 spells CASSLRGQNSNQPQHF. The CDR3 DNA reads as TGTGCCAGCAGTCTAAGGGGACAGAATAGCAATCAGCCCCAGCATTTT.